This T cell receptor beta chain was identified during a study of shared T cell receptors in the human thymus. Assay: immunoSEQ multiplex PCR; the TCRdb copy retains only in-frame clones and omits some. The sample includes some 720,000 clones, roughly 90% of them seen just once. The V gene's germline CDR1 is SQVTM and CDR2 ANQGSEA. V was trimmed by 4 bases and J by 5 bases, leaving 20 bases between them. CDR3 length equals 15 residues. This sample also appeared in a second study, on human thymus T cells. From that second work: Donors were healthy Finnish infants having corrective surgery for congenital heart defects. Resections from corrective heart surgery supplied the thymus tissue. V and J gene usage appeared biased in thymic and blood repertoires. Related research found strongly overlapping thymic repertoires in unrelated individuals.

V and J are TRBV29-1 and TRBJ2-5, with TRBD2 as a possible D gene (5 bases). The receptor was isolated from a boy under two years old with a congenital heart defect. The sequenced material came from thymocytes. CDR3 sequence: CSVADPHGTGETQYF. The CDR3 DNA reads as TGCAGCGTTGCCGACCCACATGGAACGGGGGAGACCCAGTACTTC.